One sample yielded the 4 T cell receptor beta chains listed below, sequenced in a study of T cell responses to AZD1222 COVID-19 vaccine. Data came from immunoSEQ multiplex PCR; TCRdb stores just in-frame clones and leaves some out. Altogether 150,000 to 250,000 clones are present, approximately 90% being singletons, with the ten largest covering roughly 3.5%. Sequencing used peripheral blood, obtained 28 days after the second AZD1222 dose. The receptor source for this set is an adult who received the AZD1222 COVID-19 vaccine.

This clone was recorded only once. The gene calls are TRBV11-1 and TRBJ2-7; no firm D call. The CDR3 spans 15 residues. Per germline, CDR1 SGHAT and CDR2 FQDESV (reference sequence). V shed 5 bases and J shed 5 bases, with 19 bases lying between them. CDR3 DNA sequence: TGTGCCAGCAGCCCCGCGACTCGCCTCCCAGACGAGCAGTACTTC. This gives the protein CASSPATRLPDEQYF. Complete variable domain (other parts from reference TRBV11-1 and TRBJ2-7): EAEVAQSPRYKITEKSQAVAFWCDPISGHATLYWYRQILGQGPELLVQFQDESVVDDSQLPKDRFSAERLKGVDSTLKIQPAELGDSAMYLCASSPATRLPDEQYFGPGTRLTVT.

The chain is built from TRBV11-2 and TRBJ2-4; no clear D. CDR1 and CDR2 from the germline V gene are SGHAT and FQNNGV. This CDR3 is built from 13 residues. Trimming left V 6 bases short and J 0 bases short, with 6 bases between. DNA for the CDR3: TGTGCCAGCAGTAGACTAGCCAAAAACATTCAGTACTTC. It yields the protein CASSRLAKNIQYF.

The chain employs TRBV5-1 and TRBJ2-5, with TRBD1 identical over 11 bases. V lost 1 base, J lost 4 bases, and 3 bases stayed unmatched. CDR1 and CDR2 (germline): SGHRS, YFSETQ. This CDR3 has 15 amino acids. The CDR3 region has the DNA TGCGCCAGCAGCTTGACGGGACAGGGGGTAGAGACCCAGTACTTC. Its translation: CASSLTGQGVETQYF.

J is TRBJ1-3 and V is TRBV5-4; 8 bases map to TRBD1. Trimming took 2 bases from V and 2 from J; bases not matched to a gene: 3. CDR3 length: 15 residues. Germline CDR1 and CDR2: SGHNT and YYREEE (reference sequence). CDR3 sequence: CASSLPTGAGNTIYF. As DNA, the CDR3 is TGTGCCAGCAGCTTACCGACAGGGGCTGGAAACACCATATATTTT.